The text below deals with one T cell receptor (beta chain). The CDR3 sequence is 15 residues long. Looked up from germline, CDR1 is MNHEY and CDR2 is SVGAGI. V gave up 10 bases and J gave up 5 bases, with 22 bases separating them. The data originate from a study of blood T cell repertoires in COVID-19. Across the whole study: The analysed material was cDNA or gDNA that came from T cells, B-cell-depleted T cells, or PBMCs.

Original analysis: Amplification of reference gene primers provided the estimated nucleated cell counts. The assay was immunoSEQ multiplex PCR, and TCRdb's table has in-frame clones only and misses some. Clonal size and the V and J genes are those of that table, whereas D and trimming came from the DNA. The table records 90,000 to 150,000 clones, about 85% of them present only once. The sequence was obtained from a man in his sixties with acute or convalescent COVID-19. The chain has TRBV6-5 and TRBJ2-3; weak D call: TRBD2 (5 bases). The sequenced sample was peripheral blood. The CDR3 sequence: CAIEFGSGAVDTQYF. CDR3 nucleotide sequence: TGTGCCATCGAGTTTGGGAGCGGAGCGGTAGATACGCAGTATTTT.